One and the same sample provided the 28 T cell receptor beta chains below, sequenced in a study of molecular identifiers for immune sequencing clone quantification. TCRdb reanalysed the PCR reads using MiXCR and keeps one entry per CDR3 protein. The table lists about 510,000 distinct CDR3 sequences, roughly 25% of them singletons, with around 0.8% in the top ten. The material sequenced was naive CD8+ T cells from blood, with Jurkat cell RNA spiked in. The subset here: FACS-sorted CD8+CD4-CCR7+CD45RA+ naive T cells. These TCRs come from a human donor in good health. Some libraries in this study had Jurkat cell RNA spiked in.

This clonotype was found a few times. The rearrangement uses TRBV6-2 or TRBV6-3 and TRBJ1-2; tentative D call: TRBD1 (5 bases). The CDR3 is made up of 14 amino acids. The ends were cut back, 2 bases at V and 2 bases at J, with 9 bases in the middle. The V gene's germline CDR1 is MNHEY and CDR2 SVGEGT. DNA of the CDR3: TGTGCCAGCAGTTACGGGGCAGGAAACTATGGCTACACCTTC. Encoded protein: CASSYGAGNYGYTF.

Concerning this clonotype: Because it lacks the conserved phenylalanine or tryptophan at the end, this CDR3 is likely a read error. CDR3 residues: CASSLTSAYEQYL. The CDR3 DNA sequence: TGTGCCAGCAGCTTGACATCGGCCTACGAGCAGTACCTC. V gene TRBV5-6 combines with J gene TRBJ2-7; D uncertain. CDR3 length equals 13 residues. Germline CDR1 is SGHDT and CDR2 is YYEEEE. Trimming shortened V by 1 base and J by 2 bases, and 7 bases separated the two germline ends.

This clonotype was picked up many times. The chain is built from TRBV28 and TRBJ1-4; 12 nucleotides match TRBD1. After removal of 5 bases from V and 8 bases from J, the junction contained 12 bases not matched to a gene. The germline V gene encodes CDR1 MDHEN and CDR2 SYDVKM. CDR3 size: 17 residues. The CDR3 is CASSPGQGARRAEKLFF. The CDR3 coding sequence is TGTGCCAGCAGTCCGGGACAGGGGGCCAGGAGGGCGGAAAAACTGTTTTTT.

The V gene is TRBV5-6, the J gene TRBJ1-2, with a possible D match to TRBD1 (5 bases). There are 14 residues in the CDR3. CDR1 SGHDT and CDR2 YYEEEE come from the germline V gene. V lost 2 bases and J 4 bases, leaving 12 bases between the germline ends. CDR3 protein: CASSFTTEPYGYTF. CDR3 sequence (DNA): TGTGCCAGCAGCTTTACGACAGAACCCTATGGCTACACCTTC.

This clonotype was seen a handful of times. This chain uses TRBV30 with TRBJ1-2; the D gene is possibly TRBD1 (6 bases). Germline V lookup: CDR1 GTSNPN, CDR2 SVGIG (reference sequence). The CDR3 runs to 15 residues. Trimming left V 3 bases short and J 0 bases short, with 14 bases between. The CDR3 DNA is TGTGCCTGGAGAGAGTGGACAGTAGCTAACTATGGCTACACCTTC. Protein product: CAWREWTVANYGYTF.

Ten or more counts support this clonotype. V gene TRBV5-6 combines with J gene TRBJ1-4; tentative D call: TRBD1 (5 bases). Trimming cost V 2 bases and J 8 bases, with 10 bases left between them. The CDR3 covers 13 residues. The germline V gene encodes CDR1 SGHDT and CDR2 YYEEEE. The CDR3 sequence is CASSLRDGEKLFF. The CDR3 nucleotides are TGTGCCAGCAGCTTAAGGGACGGCGAAAAACTGTTTTTT.

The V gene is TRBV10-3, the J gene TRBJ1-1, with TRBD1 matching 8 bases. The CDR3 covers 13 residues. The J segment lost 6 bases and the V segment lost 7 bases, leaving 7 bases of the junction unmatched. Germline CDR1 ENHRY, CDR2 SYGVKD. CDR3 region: CAIMWTGSAEAFF. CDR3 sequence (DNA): TGTGCCATCATGTGGACAGGGAGCGCTGAAGCTTTCTTT.

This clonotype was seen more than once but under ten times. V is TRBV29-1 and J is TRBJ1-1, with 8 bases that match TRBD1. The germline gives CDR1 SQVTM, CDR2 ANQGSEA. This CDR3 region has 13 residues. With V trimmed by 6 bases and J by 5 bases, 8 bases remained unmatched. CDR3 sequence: CSVQTGDYTEAFF. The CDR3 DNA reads TGCAGCGTCCAGACAGGGGATTATACTGAAGCTTTCTTT.

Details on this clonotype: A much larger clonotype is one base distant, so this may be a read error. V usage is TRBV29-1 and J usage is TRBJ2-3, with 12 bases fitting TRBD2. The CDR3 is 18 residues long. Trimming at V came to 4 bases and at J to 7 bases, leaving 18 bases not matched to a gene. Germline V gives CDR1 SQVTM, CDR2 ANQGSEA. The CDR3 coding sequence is TGCAGCGTTGGAGATAACCAGGGACTAGCGGGCCCCCCTTATACGCAGTATTTT. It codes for CSVGDNQGLAGPPYTQYF.

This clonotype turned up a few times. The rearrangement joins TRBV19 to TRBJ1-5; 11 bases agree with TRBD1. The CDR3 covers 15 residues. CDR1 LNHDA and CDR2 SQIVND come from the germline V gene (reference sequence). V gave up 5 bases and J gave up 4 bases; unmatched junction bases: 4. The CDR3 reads CASSWTGGANQPQHF. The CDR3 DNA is TGTGCCAGTAGTTGGACAGGGGGCGCGAATCAGCCCCAGCATTTT.

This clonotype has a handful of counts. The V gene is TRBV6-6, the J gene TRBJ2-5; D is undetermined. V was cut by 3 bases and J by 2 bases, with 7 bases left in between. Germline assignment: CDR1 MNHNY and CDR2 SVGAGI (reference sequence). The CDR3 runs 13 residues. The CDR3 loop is CASSYLGQETQYF. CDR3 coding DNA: TGTGCCAGCAGTTATCTGGGGCAAGAGACCCAGTACTTC.

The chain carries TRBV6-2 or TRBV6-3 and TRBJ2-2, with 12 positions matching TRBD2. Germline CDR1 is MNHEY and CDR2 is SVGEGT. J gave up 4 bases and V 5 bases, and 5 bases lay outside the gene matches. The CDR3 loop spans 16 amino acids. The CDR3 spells CASSLTSGGITGELFF. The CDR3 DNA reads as TGTGCCAGCAGTCTCACTAGCGGGGGGATCACCGGGGAGCTGTTTTTT.

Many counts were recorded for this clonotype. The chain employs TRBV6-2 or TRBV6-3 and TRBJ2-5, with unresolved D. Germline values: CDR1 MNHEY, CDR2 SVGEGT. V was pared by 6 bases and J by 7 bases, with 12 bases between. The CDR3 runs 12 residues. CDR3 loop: CASREVGGTQYF. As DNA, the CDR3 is TGTGCCAGCAGAGAGGTTGGCGGGACCCAGTACTTC.

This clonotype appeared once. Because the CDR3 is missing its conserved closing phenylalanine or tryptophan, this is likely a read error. The CDR3 spells CSARWLEGVETQYL. In DNA, the CDR3 is TGCAGTGCTAGGTGGCTGGAGGGCGTTGAGACCCAGTACTTA. V is TRBV20-1 and J is TRBJ2-5; D is possibly TRBD2 (6 bases). The CDR3 runs to 14 residues. V lost 3 bases to trimming and J lost 5 bases, with 16 bases between them. The germline V gene encodes CDR1 DFQATT and CDR2 SNEGSKA (reference sequence).

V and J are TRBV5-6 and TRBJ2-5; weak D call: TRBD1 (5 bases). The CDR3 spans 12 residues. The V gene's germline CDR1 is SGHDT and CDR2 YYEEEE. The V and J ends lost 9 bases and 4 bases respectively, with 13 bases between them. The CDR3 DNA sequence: TGTGCCAACTATGACCAGGGAGAGACCCAGTACTTC. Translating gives CANYDQGETQYF.

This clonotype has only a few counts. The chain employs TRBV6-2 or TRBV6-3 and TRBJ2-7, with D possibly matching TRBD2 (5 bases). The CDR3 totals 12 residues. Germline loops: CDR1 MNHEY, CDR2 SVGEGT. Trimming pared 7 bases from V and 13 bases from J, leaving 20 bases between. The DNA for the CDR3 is TGTGCCAGCACCCCCCCGGGGAGCCAAACTTACTTC. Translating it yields CASTPPGSQTYF.

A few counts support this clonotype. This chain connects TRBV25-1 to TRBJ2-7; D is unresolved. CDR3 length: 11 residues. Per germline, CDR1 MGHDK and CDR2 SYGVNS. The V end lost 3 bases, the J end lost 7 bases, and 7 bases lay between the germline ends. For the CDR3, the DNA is TGTGCCAGCAGTGATTCAGTTGAGCAGTACTTC. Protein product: CASSDSVEQYF.

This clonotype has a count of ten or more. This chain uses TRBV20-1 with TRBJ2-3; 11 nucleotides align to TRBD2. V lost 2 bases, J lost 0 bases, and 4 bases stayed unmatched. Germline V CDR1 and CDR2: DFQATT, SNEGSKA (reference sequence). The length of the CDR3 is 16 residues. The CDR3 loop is CSARKGLAESTDTQYF. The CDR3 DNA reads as TGCAGTGCTAGAAAGGGACTAGCGGAGAGCACAGATACGCAGTATTTT.

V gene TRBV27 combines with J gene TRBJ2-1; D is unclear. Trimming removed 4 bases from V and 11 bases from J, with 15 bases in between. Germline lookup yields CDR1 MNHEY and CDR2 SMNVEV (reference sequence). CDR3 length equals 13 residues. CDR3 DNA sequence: TGTGCCAGCAGTTCCCCGGGCCGAGGTCAGCAGTTCTTC. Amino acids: CASSSPGRGQQFF.

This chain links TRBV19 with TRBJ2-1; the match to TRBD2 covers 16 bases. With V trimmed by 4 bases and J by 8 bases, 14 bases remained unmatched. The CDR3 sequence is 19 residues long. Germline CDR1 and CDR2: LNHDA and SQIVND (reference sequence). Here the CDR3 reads CASSTIPPGLAGGPDEQFF. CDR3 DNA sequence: TGTGCCAGTAGTACAATACCCCCGGGACTAGCGGGAGGGCCCGATGAGCAGTTCTTC.

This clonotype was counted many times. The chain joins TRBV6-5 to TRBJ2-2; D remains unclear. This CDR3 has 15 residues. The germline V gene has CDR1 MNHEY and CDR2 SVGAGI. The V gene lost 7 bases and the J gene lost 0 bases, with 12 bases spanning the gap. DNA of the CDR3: TGTGCCAGCACTTTAGCACTACCGAACACCGGGGAGCTGTTTTTT. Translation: CASTLALPNTGELFF.

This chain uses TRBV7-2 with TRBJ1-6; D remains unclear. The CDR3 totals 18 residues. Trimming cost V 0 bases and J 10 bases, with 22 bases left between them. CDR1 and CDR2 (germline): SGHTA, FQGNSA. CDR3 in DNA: TGTGCCAGCAGCTTAGCGGAGTGGTCCGGGGATTATACCTCACCCCTCCACTTT. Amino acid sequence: CASSLAEWSGDYTSPLHF.

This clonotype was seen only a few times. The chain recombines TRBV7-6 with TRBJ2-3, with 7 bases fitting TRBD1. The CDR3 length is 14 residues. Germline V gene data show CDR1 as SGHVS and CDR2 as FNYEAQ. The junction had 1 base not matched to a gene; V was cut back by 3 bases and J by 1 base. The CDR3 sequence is CASSLTGRTDTQYF. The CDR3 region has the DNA TGTGCCAGCAGCTTGACAGGGCGCACAGATACGCAGTATTTT.

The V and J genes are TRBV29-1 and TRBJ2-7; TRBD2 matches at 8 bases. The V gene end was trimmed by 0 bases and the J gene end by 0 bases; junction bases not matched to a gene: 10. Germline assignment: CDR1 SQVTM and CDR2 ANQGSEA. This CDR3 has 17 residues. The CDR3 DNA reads TGCAGCGTTGAAGATACCGGGGGGGGAGCGCACTCCTACGAGCAGTACTTC. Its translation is CSVEDTGGGAHSYEQYF.

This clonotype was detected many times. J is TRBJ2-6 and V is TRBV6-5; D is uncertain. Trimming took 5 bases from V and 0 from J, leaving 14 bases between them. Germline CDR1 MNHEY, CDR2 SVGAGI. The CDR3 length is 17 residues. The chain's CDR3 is CASSPLPGISGANVLTF. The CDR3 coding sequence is TGTGCCAGCAGTCCCCTCCCAGGTATCTCTGGGGCCAACGTCCTGACTTTC.

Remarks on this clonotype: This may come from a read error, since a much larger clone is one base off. The chain's CDR3 is CASSYRALTDTQCF. CDR3 DNA sequence: TGCGCCAGCAGCTACAGGGCACTCACAGATACGCAGTGTTTT. The chain links TRBV5-1 to TRBJ2-3; the D gene is possibly TRBD1 (6 bases). This CDR3 comprises 14 residues. Per germline, CDR1 SGHRS and CDR2 YFSETQ.

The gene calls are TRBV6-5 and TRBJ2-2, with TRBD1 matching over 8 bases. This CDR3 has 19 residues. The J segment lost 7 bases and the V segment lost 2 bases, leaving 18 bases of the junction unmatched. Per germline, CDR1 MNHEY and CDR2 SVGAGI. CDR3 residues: CASSYRAYGRGPVLGELFF. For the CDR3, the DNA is TGTGCCAGCAGTTACAGGGCCTATGGCAGGGGGCCAGTACTCGGGGAGCTGTTTTTT.

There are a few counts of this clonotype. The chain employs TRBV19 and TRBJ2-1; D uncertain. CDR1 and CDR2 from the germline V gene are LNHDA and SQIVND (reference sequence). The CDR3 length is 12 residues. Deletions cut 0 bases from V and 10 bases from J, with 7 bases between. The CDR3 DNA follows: TGTGCCAGTAGTATAGACGGGTTGGAGCAGTTCTTC. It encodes CASSIDGLEQFF.